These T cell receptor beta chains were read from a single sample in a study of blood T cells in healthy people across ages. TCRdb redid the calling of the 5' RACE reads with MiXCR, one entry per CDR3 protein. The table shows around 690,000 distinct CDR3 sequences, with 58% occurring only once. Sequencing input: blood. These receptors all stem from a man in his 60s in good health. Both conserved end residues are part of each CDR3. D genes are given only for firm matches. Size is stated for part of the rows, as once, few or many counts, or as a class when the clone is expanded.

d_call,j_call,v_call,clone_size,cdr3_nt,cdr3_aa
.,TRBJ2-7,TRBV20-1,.,TGCAGTGCTAAACGGTCCTCCTCTATCTACGAGCAGTACTTC,CSAKRSSSIYEQYF
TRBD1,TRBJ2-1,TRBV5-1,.,TGCGCCAGCAGCCCCGGGACAGGGAACAGCAATGAGCAGTTCTTC,CASSPGTGNSNEQFF
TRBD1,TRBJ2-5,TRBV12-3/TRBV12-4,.,TGTGCCAGCAGTTTGGGACAGGGATGGGGAGAGACCCAGTACTTC,CASSLGQGWGETQYF
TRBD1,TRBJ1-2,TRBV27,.,TGTGCCAGCAGCCCAGGCTGGGGACAGGGGGACTATGGCTACACCTTC,CASSPGWGQGDYGYTF
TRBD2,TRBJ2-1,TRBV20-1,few,TGCAGTGCCGCACCTCTTACGGGGGGACTCAATGAGCAGTTCTTC,CSAAPLTGGLNEQFF
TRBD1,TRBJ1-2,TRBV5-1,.,TGCGCCAGCAGCCGGGGGGACAGGGAGACCTATGGCTACACCTTC,CASSRGDRETYGYTF
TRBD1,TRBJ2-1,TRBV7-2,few,TGTGCCAGCAGCGCCTCCGGGACAGGGGGCCTTGAGCAGTTCTTC,CASSASGTGGLEQFF
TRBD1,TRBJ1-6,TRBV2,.,TGTGCCAGCACCCCAGGGGGGTCCCCTCAGGGTTCACCCCTCCACTTT,CASTPGGSPQGSPLHF
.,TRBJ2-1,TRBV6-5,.,TGTGCCAGCAGTTACTCTCGGGGGCGCCATGAGCAGTTCTTC,CASSYSRGRHEQFF
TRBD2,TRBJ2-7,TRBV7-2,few,TGTGCCAGCAGCTCAGGCGGGGGGGGATACTCCTACGAGCAGTACTTC,CASSSGGGGYSYEQYF
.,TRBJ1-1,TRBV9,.,TGTGCCAGCAGCACAGCCCCTTTCACTGAAGCTTTCTTT,CASSTAPFTEAFF
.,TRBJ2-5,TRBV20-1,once,TGCAGTGCTACTTCCCCGGGACTGAGGGCGCAAGAGACCCAGTACTTC,CSATSPGLRAQETQYF
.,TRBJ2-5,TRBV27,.,TGTGCCAGCAGTTTGGTTGGGACACGCGAGACCCAGTACTTC,CASSLVGTRETQYF
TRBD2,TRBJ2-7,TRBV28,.,TGTGCCAGCAGTCCAACAGGACGAGCGGGGACCTACGAGCAGTACTTC,CASSPTGRAGTYEQYF
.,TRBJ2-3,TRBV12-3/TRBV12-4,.,TGTGCCAGCAGACGACAGTCTTTCACAGATACGCAGTATTTT,CASRRQSFTDTQYF
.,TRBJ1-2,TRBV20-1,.,TGCAGTGCTAGAGAAAGTTCCTATGGCTACACCTTC,CSARESSYGYTF
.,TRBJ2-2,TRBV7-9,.,TGTGCCAGCAGATCAGGGGCCGCCGGGGAGCTGTTTTTT,CASRSGAAGELFF
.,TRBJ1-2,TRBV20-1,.,TGCAGTGCGAGGGAATCAGCTAACTATGGCTACACCTTC,CSARESANYGYTF
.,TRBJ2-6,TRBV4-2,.,TGTGCCAGCAGCCAGGAATTACAGGGAACTGGCGCCGGGGCCAACGTCCTGACTTTC,CASSQELQGTGAGANVLTF
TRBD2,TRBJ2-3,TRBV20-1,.,TGCAGTGCTAGTCTAGCGGGGGGGCCTGGAGATACGCAGTATTTT,CSASLAGGPGDTQYF
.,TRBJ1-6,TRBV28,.,TGTGCCAGCAGGGTTCAAAGGGATTCACCCCTCCACTTT,CASRVQRDSPLHF
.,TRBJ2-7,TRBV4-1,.,TGCGCCAGCAGCCAAGAAAGCCCCCAACAGGCGCCCTACGAGCAGTACTTC,CASSQESPQQAPYEQYF
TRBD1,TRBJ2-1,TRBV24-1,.,TGTGCCACCAGTGATTTGGACAGGGGGCATTTCTACAATGAGCAGTTCTTC,CATSDLDRGHFYNEQFF
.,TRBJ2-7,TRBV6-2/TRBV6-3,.,TGTGCCAGCAGTCGACTGGGAAGCACCTCTGCTAGCTCCTACGAGCAGTACTTC,CASSRLGSTSASSYEQYF
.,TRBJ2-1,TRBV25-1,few,TGTGCCAGCAGAGCTGACACGGATGCGCAGTTCTTC,CASRADTDAQFF
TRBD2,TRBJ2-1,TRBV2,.,TGTGCCAGCAGTGAATATAGCGGGGGGGGAGGTGAGCAGTTCTTC,CASSEYSGGGGEQFF
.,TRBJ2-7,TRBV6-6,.,TGTGCCAGCAGACCCCAGGGGAGTTACGAGCAGTACTTC,CASRPQGSYEQYF
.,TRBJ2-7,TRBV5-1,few,TGCGCCAGCAGCCCCCGGGGCCAGGGAGCAACCTACGAGCAGTACTTC,CASSPRGQGATYEQYF
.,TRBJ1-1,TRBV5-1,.,TGCGCCAGCAGCTTGGAGGGGATGAACACTGAAGCTTTCTTT,CASSLEGMNTEAFF
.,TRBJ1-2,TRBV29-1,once,TGCAGCGTTGAAAGGGTGGGCTATGGCTACACCTTC,CSVERVGYGYTF
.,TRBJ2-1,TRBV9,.,TGTGCCAGCACCCTATTGGGAACTTTCCACAATGAGCAGTTCTTC,CASTLLGTFHNEQFF
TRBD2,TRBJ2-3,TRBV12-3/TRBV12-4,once,TGTGCCGGCAGTTTCAGCCTAGCGGGGGTCACAGATACGCAGTATTTT,CAGSFSLAGVTDTQYF
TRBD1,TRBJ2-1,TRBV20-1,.,TGCAGTGCTAGGGGGACAGCAGAAAGCTCCTACAATGAGCAGTTCTTC,CSARGTAESSYNEQFF
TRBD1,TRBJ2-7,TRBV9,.,TGTGCCAGCAGCGTAGAGGGACAGGTCTCCTACGAGCAGTACTTC,CASSVEGQVSYEQYF
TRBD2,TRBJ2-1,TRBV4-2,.,TGTGCCTCAAACGGGGGGGAATCCTACAATGAGCAGTTCTTC,CASNGGESYNEQFF
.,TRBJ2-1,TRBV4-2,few,TGTGCCAGCAGCCAAGAAAGACGGAGGAGCTCCTACAATGAGCAGTTCTTC,CASSQERRRSSYNEQFF
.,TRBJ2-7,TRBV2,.,TGTGCCAGCAGTGAGCAGGCTTACGAGCAGTACTTC,CASSEQAYEQYF